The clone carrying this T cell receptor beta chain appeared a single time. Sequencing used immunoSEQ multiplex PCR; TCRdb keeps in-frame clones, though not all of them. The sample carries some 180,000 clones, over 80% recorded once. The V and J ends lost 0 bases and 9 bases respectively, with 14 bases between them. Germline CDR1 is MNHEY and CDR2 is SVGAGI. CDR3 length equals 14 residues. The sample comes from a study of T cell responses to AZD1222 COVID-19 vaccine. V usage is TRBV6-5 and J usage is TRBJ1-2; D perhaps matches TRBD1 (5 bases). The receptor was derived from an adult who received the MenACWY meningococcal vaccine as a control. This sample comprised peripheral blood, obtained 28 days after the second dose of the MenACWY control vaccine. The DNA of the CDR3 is TGTGCCAGCAGTTACTCAGGGGCGATGAGGAGCTACACCTTC. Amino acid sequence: CASSYSGAMRSYTF.